A single T cell receptor beta chain is shown here with its context. What this receptor recognizes is not known. Base qualities are not recorded, but no much larger clone differs from it by a single base. These data originate in a study of blood T cell repertoires in COVID-19 (dated by TCRdb to 2020 to 2021). Context from the whole study: The collaborator samples originated in the United States, Italy and Spain and spanned the acute and convalescent phases of COVID-19. The material from the prospective study consisted of cDNA or gDNA derived from T cells, B-cell-depleted T cells, or PBMCs. The dataset comprised deeply sampled blood TCRbeta repertoires from subjects exposed to, actively infected with, or recovered from COVID-19. The repertoires were made available in a free public database intended to serve as a resource for research on the immune response to SARS-CoV-2. The samples were drawn from the first 160 participants of the ongoing ImmuneRACE study and from 950 to 1,500 subjects provided by 6 global collaborators. The sample metadata nearly always contained a de-identified subject ID, COVID-19 status, age in years and sex. Where HLA class I and class II types were available, the types were taken from metadata supplied by the sample provider, not from assay-based typing. Beyond this particular receptor, the publication reports: The quantity of clinical and demographic metadata differed by source and by participant and was supplied without curation.

Each collaborating institution followed its own protocols to collect whole blood in K2EDTA tubes. Collaborator samples were shipped for TCRbeta analysis as frozen whole blood, isolated PBMCs, or DNA extracted from either sample type. Taken from cysteine to phenylalanine, the CDR3 has 15 residues. This entry keeps only the CDR3 DNA: 45 bases, framed from base 1. V is trimmed back by 5 bases and J by 9 bases, and the junction contains 13 bases that no gene match accounts for. CDR1 and CDR2 were assigned from the germline V gene (reference sequence) as LGHDT and YNNKEL. TCRbeta CDR3 regions were amplified from genomic DNA using the immunoSEQ Assay, a bias-controlled multiplex PCR. In the source study's methods: Nucleated cell counts per sample were estimated from amplification of reference gene primers within the assay. To quantify the absolute abundance of each unique TCRbeta CDR3 rearrangement, sequence reads were collapsed and filtered. For each sample, productive Simpson clonality was calculated as the square root of Simpson's diversity index across productive rearrangements. The source is immuneACCESS, and TCRdb retained only in-frame sequences with V and J called. Part of the clones is not carried over; for the studies checked, unresolved V genes explain less than half of this, and the remainder is unexplained. The V and J calls and clone size come from that table; D and trimming were worked out from the DNA. The sample yields 55,000 to 80,000 clones; 75% to 90% were counted once. Together, the top ten hold approximately 12% of the sample.

This receptor was taken from a human donor in a cohort sampled during active COVID-19. This receptor chain uses TRBV3-1 (or the pseudogene TRBV3-2) and TRBJ2-7; a stretch of 10 junction bases matches TRBD1. Sequencing was performed on peripheral blood. The DNA reads as follows: TGTGCCAGCAGCGAGTCCGGGACAGGGGACTTCGGGCAGTACTTC. Its product reads: CASSESGTGDFGQYF.